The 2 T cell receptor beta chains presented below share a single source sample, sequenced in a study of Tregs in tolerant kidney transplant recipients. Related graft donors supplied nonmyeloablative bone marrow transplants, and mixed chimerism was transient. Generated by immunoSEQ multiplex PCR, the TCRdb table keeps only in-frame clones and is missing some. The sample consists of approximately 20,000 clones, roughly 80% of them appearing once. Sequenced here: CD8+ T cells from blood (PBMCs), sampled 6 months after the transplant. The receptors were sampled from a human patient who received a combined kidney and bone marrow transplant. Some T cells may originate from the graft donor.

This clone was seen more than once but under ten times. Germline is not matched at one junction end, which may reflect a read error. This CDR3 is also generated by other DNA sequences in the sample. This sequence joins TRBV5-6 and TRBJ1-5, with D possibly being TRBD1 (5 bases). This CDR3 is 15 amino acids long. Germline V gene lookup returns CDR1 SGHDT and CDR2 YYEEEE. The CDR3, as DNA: TGCGCCAGCAGCCCTCGTGGGGGGGTGGATCAGCCCCAGCATTTT. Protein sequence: CASSPRGGVDQPQHF.

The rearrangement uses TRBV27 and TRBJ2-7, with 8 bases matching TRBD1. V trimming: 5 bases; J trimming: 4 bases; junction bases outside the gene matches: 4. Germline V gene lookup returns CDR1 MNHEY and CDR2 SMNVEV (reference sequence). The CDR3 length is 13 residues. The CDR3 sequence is CASSPGQGYEQYF. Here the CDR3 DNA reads TGTGCCAGCAGTCCAGGACAGGGATACGAGCAGTACTTC.